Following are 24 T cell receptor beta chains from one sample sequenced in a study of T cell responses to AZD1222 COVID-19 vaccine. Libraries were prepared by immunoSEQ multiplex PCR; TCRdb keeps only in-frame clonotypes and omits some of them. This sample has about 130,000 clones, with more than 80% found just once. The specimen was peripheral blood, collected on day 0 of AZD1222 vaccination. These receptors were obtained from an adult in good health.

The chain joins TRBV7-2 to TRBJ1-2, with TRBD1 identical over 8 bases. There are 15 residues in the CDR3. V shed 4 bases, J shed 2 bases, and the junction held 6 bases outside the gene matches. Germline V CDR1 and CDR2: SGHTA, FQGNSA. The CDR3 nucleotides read TGTGCCAGCAGCTGGGGGACAGGACTAAACTATGGCTACACCTTC. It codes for CASSWGTGLNYGYTF.

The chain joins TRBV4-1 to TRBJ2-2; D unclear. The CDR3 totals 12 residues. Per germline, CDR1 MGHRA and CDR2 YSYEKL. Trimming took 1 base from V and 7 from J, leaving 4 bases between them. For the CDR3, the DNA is TGCGCCAGCAGCCAAGGGGGCGGGGAGCTGTTTTTT. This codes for CASSQGGGELFF.

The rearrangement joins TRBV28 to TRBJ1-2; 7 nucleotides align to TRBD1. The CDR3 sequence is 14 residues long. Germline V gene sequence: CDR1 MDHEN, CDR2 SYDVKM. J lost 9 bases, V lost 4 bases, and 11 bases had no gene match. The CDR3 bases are TGTGCCAGCAGTTACAGGGGAACCTCGCAGCGCTACACCTTC. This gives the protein CASSYRGTSQRYTF.

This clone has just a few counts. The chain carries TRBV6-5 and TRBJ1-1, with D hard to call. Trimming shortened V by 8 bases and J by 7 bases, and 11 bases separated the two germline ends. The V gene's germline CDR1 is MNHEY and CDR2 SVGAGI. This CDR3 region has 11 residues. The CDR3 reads CASGQNYEAFF. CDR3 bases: TGTGCCAGCGGGCAGAACTATGAAGCTTTCTTT.

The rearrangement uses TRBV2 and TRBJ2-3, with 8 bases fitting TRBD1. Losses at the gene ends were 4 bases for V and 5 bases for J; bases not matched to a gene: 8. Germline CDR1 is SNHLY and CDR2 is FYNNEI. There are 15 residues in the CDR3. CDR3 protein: CASSGGQGFGDTQYF. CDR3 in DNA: TGTGCCAGCAGTGGAGGACAGGGTTTCGGAGATACGCAGTATTTT.

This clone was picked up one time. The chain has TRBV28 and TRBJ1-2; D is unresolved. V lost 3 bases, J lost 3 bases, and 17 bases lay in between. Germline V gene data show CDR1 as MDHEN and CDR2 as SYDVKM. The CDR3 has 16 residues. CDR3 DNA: TGTGCCAGCAGTTTTCGGGGATCACCGATCGACTATGGCTACACCTTC. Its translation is CASSFRGSPIDYGYTF.

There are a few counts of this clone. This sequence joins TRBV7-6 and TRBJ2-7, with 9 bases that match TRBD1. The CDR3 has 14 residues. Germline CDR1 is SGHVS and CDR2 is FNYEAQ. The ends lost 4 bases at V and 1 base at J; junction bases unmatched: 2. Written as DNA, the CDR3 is TGTGCCAGCAGCTCCGGGACAGGGTCCTACGAGCAGTACTTC. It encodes CASSSGTGSYEQYF.

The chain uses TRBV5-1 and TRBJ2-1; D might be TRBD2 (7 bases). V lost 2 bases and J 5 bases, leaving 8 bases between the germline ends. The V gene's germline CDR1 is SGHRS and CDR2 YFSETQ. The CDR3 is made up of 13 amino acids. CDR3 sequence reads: CASSLGGDNEQFF. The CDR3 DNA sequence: TGCGCCAGCAGCTTAGGGGGGGACAATGAGCAGTTCTTC.

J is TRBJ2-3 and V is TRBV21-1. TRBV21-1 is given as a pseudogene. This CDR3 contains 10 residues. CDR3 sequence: CASNTDTQYF. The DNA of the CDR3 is TGTGCCAGCAACACAGATACGCAGTATTTT.

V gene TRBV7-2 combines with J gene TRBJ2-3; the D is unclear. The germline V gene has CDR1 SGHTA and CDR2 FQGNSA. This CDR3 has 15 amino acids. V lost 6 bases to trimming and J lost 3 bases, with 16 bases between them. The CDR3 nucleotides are TGTGCCAGCAGTTCACCGGGTCGGAAGACAGATACGCAGTATTTT. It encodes CASSSPGRKTDTQYF.

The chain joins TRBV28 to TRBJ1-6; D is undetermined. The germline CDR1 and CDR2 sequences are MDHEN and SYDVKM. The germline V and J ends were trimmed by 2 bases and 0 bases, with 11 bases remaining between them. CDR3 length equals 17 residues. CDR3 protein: CASSLEAGISYNSPLHF. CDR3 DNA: TGTGCCAGCAGTTTAGAGGCGGGGATCTCCTATAATTCACCCCTCCACTTT. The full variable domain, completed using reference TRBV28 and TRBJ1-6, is DVKVTQSSRYLVKRTGEKVFLECVQDMDHENMFWYRQDPGLGLRLIYFSYDVKMKEKGDIPEGYSVSREKKERFSLILESASTNQTSMYLCASSLEAGISYNSPLHFGNGTRLTVT.

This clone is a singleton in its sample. CDR3 coding DNA: TGTGCCAGCAGTCCACTGAGCGGGGCCCACAATGAGCAGTTCTTC. Amino acids: CASSPLSGAHNEQFF. The chain has TRBV28 and TRBJ2-1, with 7 bases fitting TRBD2. The V segment lost 5 bases and the J segment 5 bases; nucleotides outside the gene matches: 9. From germline, CDR1 is MDHEN and CDR2 SYDVKM. The CDR3 runs 15 residues.

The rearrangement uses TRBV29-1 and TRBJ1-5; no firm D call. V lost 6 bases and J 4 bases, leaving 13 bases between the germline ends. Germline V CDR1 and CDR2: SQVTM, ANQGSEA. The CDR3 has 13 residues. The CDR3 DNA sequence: TGCAGCGTCCGCGGAAGGCAGAATCAGCCCCAGCATTTT. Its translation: CSVRGRQNQPQHF.

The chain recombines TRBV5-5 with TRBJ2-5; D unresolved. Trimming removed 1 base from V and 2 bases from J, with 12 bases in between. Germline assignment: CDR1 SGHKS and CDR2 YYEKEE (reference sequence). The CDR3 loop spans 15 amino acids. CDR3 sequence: CASSLLGQNQETQYF. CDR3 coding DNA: TGTGCCAGCAGCTTGTTGGGCCAAAATCAAGAGACCCAGTACTTC.

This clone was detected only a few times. The CDR3 DNA follows: TGCGCCAGCAAAGGGCACGAGCAGTACTTC. This codes for CASKGHEQYF. The chain links TRBV23-1 to TRBJ2-7; D gene unclear. TRBV23-1 is given ORF status, its function remaining uncertain. V was trimmed by 7 bases and J by 5 bases, leaving 6 bases between them. This CDR3 has 10 residues.

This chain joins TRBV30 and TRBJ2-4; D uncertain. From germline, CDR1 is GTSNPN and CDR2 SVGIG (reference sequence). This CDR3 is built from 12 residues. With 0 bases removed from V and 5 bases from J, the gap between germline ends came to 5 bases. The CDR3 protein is CAWSVRQNIQYF. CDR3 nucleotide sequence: TGTGCCTGGAGTGTGAGGCAAAACATTCAGTACTTC.

The chain's CDR3 is CASSPPEGGGYAYEQYF. The CDR3 nucleotides read TGTGCCAGCTCACCACCGGAAGGGGGCGGATATGCCTACGAGCAGTACTTC. The V call is TRBV18, the J call TRBJ2-7, with 7 bases matching TRBD1. CDR3 length equals 17 residues. After removal of 0 bases from V and 2 bases from J, the junction contained 10 bases not matched to a gene. The germline V gene encodes CDR1 KGHSH and CDR2 LQKENI.

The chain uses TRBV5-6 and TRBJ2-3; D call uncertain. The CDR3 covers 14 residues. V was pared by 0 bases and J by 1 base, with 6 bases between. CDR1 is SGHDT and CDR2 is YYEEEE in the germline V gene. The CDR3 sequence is CASSLVSGTDTQYF. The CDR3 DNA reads TGTGCCAGCAGCTTGGTGTCTGGCACAGATACGCAGTATTTT.

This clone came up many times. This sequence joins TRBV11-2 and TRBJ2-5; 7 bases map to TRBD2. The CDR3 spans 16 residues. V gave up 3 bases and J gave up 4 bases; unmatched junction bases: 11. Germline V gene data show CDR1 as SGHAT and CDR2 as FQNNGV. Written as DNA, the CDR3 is TGTGCCAGCAGCTTCTCGGCGGGGGTCCCATCAGAGACCCAGTACTTC. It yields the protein CASSFSAGVPSETQYF.

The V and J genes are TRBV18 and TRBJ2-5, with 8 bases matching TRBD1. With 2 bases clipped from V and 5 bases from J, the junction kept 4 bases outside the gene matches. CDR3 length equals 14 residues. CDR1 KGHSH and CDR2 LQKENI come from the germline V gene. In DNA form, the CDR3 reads TGTGCCAGCTCACCATCCAGGGGGCAGGAGACCCAGTACTTC. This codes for CASSPSRGQETQYF. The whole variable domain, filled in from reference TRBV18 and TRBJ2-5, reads NAGVMQNPRHLVRRRGQEARLRCSPMKGHSHVYWYRQLPEEGLKFMVYLQKENIIDESGMPKERFSAEFPKEGPSILRIQQVVRGDSAAYFCASSPSRGQETQYFGPGTRLLVL.

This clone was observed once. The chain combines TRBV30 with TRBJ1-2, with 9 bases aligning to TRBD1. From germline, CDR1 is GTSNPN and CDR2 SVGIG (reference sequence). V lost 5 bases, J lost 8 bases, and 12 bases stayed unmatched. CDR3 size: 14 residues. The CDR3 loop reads CAWGSWDRATGYTF. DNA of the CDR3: TGTGCCTGGGGGTCCTGGGACAGGGCGACAGGCTACACCTTC.

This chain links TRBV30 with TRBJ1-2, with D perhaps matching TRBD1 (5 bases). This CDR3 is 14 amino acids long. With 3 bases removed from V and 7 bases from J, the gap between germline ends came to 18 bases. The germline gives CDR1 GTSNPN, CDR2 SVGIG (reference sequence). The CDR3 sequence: CAWSDAMTARGYTF. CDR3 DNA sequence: TGTGCCTGGAGCGATGCGATGACAGCCCGTGGCTACACCTTC.

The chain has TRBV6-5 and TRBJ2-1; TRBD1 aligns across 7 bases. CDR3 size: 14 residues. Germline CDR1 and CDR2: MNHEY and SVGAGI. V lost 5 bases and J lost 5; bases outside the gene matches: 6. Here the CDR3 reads CASSTPGQNNEQFF. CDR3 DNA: TGTGCCAGCAGTACACCGGGACAGAACAATGAGCAGTTCTTC.

Here the CDR3 reads CASRPQGAGYTF. CDR3 nucleotides: TGTGCCAGCAGACCTCAGGGGGCTGGCTACACCTTC. This chain connects TRBV12-3 or TRBV12-4 to TRBJ1-2, with 8 bases that match TRBD1. J gave up 7 bases and V 6 bases, and 4 bases lay outside the gene matches. This CDR3 spans 12 amino acids.